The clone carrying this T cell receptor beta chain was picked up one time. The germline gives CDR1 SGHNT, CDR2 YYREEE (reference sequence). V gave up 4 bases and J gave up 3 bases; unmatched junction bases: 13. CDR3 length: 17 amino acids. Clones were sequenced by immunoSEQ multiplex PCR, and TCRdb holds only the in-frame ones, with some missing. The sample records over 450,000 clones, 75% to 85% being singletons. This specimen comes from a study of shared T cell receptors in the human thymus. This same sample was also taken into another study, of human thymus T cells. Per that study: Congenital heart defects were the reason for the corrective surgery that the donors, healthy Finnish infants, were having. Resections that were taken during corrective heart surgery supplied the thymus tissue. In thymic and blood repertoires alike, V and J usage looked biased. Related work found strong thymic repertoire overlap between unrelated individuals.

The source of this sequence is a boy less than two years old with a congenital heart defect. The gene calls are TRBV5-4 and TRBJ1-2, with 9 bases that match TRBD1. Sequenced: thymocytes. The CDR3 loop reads CASSQVPGQGWDYGYTF. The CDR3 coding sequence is TGTGCCAGCAGCCAAGTCCCGGGACAGGGATGGGACTATGGCTACACCTTC.